This passage covers 26 T cell receptor beta chains from one sample sequenced in a study of CD8+CD57+ T cells in acquired aplastic anemia. CD8+CD57+ cell expansion, shown by flow cytometry, had occurred in the patients selected for sequencing. TCR beta VDJ combinations and CDR3 sequences were profiled from genomic DNA. Via MiXCR, TCRdb re-called the reads, giving one row per CDR3 protein. The sample carries approximately 150,000 distinct CDR3 sequences, less than 50% recorded once. The source material was sorted CD4+, CD8+, or CD8+CD57+ T cells (not recorded which) from PBMCs. These receptors all stem from a human donor with aplastic anemia.

The chain has TRBV2 and TRBJ1-1; 7 nucleotides line up with TRBD1. From germline, CDR1 is SNHLY and CDR2 FYNNEI. V shed 8 bases, J shed 9 bases, and the junction held 12 bases outside the gene matches. CDR3 length: 13 amino acids. The CDR3, as DNA: TGTGCCAGCTCCCCCGAGAGGGGGCCTCAAGCTTTCTTT. It translates to CASSPERGPQAFF.

This clonotype was counted many times. The V and J genes are TRBV6-1 and TRBJ1-4; weak D call: TRBD1 (6 bases). V was clipped by 5 bases and J by 5 bases, with 12 bases between them. Germline V gene data show CDR1 as MNHNS and CDR2 as SASEGT. The CDR3 sequence is 14 residues long. The CDR3: CASSPTGLNEKLFF. The CDR3, as DNA: TGTGCCAGCAGTCCGACAGGCCTCAATGAAAAACTGTTTTTT.

Worth noting for this clonotype: One base away lies a much larger clone, so this may be a sequencing read error. This rearrangement joins TRBV5-4 to TRBJ2-5, with D possibly matching TRBD2 (7 bases). The germline V gene encodes CDR1 SGHNT and CDR2 YYREEE (reference sequence). This CDR3 has 14 amino acids. CDR3 DNA sequence: TGTGCCAGCAGCCGTAGGGGGGCGGGAGAGACCCAGCACTTC. It translates to CASSRRGAGETQHF. The full variable domain, rest sourced from reference TRBV5-4 and TRBJ2-5, is ETGVTQSPTHLIKTRGQQVTLRCSSQSGHNTVSWYQQALGQGPQFIFQYYREEENGRGNFPPRFSGLQFPNYSSELNVNALELDDSALYLCASSRRGAGETQHFGPGTRLLVL.

This clonotype was seen only a few times. The chain combines TRBV10-2 with TRBJ1-2; 11 nucleotides align to TRBD1. This CDR3 spans 17 amino acids. CDR1 WSHSY and CDR2 SAAADI come from the germline V gene. V gave up 4 bases and J gave up 6 bases; unmatched junction bases: 13. The DNA for the CDR3 is TGCGCCAGCAGTGGGCCTGCGGACAGGGGGCGCTTGGATGGCTACACCTTC. Translated, it gives CASSGPADRGRLDGYTF.

V usage is TRBV2 and J usage is TRBJ2-5; the D is unclear. This CDR3 is 12 amino acids long. Germline V CDR1 and CDR2: SNHLY, FYNNEI. V shed 4 bases and J shed 5 bases, with 8 bases lying between them. Here the CDR3 reads CASSVIEETQYF. CDR3 sequence (DNA): TGTGCCAGCAGTGTCATTGAGGAGACCCAGTACTTC.

This clonotype was seen a handful of times. The rearrangement joins TRBV5-1 to TRBJ1-1, with 7 bases identical to TRBD1. After removal of 0 bases from V and 4 bases from J, the junction contained 6 bases not matched to a gene. The CDR3 extends over 15 amino acids. Germline-derived CDR1 and CDR2 are SGHRS and YFSETQ. CDR3 sequence reads: CASSLEGTASTEAFF. The CDR3, as DNA: TGCGCCAGCAGCTTGGAGGGGACAGCGAGCACTGAAGCTTTCTTT.

The chain has TRBV24-1 and TRBJ2-3, with 9 bases that match TRBD1. Germline CDR1 reads KGHDR; CDR2 reads SFDVKD. The CDR3 has 17 amino acids. Unmatched junction bases numbered 10, after V lost 3 bases and J lost 4 bases. CDR3 nucleotides: TGTGCCACCAGTGATCCCGTCCCGGGACAGGGTTCAGATACGCAGTATTTT. Amino acid sequence: CATSDPVPGQGSDTQYF.

This chain uses TRBV19 with TRBJ1-5, with no clear D. The length of the CDR3 is 15 residues. Trimming pared 4 bases from V and 7 bases from J, leaving 17 bases between. From germline, CDR1 is LNHDA and CDR2 SQIVND (reference sequence). Here the CDR3 DNA reads TGTGCCAGTAGTACTAGCAGTATAGGTCGGCAGCCCCAGCATTTT. Its translation is CASSTSSIGRQPQHF.

The V and J genes are TRBV19 and TRBJ2-7; a possible D gene is TRBD2 (5 bases). The germline gives CDR1 LNHDA, CDR2 SQIVND (reference sequence). This CDR3 has 15 residues. The V and J ends lost 2 bases and 1 base respectively, with 12 bases between them. This CDR3 is CASSINYRESYEQYF. The CDR3 bases are TGTGCCAGTAGTATAAACTACCGGGAATCCTACGAGCAGTACTTC.

This clonotype has ten or more counts. The chain has TRBV5-1 and TRBJ1-1; D ambiguous. This CDR3 contains 16 residues. V lost 1 base, J lost 0 bases, and 13 bases lay in between. Germline assignment: CDR1 SGHRS and CDR2 YFSETQ. The CDR3 is CASSLMAGGLNTEAFF. The CDR3 nucleotides read TGCGCCAGCAGCTTGATGGCAGGCGGCCTGAACACTGAAGCTTTCTTT.

The chain links TRBV10-3 to TRBJ1-2, with 9 bases lining up with TRBD1. Germline V gene lookup returns CDR1 ENHRY and CDR2 SYGVKD. With V trimmed by 6 bases and J by 7 bases, 15 bases remained unmatched. CDR3 length equals 16 residues. The CDR3 reads CAISDKTTGQGGGYTF. The DNA of the CDR3 is TGTGCCATCAGCGACAAAACCACGGGACAGGGAGGTGGCTACACCTTC.

For this clonotype: A read error may be the cause here, since a much bigger clone is one base away. This rearrangement joins TRBV5-1 to TRBJ2-7; 11 bases map to TRBD1. Germline-derived CDR1 and CDR2 are SGHRS and YFSETQ. The CDR3 runs to 15 residues. The trim removed 5 bases at V and 1 base at J, leaving 5 bases unmatched. CDR3 DNA sequence: TGCGCCAGCAGGTCGGGACAGGGGGTTTCCTACGAGCAGTACGTC. Translation: CASRSGQGVSYEQYV.

This sequence joins TRBV15 and TRBJ2-6; D is ambiguous. This CDR3 is built from 15 residues. Germline V gene data show CDR1 as LNHNV and CDR2 as YYDKDF (reference sequence). Trimming stripped 1 base from V and 1 base from J, with 5 bases between. CDR3 DNA sequence: TGTGCCACCAGCAGAGTCGGATCTGGGGCCAACGTCCTGACTTTC. Amino acids: CATSRVGSGANVLTF.

This clonotype came up a few times. V gene TRBV19 combines with J gene TRBJ1-1; D gene unclear. The CDR3 runs to 14 residues. Germline V CDR1 and CDR2: LNHDA, SQIVND (reference sequence). Deletions cut 3 bases from V and 0 bases from J, with 8 bases between. CDR3 sequence: CASSIGQLNTEAFF. CDR3 sequence (DNA): TGTGCCAGTAGTATCGGGCAGTTGAACACTGAAGCTTTCTTT.

This clonotype was seen repeatedly, ten times or more. The chain has TRBV7-3 and TRBJ2-2, with D maybe TRBD1 (5 bases). CDR3 length: 15 amino acids. Trimming took off 5 bases at V and 7 bases at J, with 17 bases between the two ends. Germline lookup yields CDR1 SGHTA and CDR2 FQGTGA. CDR3 DNA: TGTGCCAGCAGCCTCTCCCTAGGGGCTAGCGGGGAGCTGTTTTTT. As protein: CASSLSLGASGELFF.

This clonotype has ten or more counts. V usage is TRBV5-6 and J usage is TRBJ1-1; perhaps TRBD1 as D (5 bases). Between the trimmed V and J ends, which lost 6 bases and 4 bases, there was a span of 10 bases. The CDR3 covers 12 residues. The germline V gene encodes CDR1 SGHDT and CDR2 YYEEEE. CDR3 in amino acids: CASKRGTTEAFF. Written as DNA, the CDR3 is TGTGCCAGCAAGCGGGGGACCACTGAAGCTTTCTTT.

V and J are TRBV6-2 or TRBV6-3 and TRBJ2-7; possible D gene TRBD2, 6 bases. The CDR3 is 14 residues long. V shed 7 bases and J shed 7 bases, with 20 bases lying between them. Germline V gene sequence: CDR1 MNHEY, CDR2 SVGEGT. The CDR3 nucleotides read TGTGCCAGCAACCAGGCGGGACGTGCTGGTGAGCAGTACTTC. The encoded protein is CASNQAGRAGEQYF.

This clonotype was detected ten times or more. The chain uses TRBV5-1 and TRBJ2-3; D possibly corresponds to TRBD2 (6 bases). This CDR3 region has 16 residues. Trimming took off 1 base at V and 0 bases at J, with 12 bases between the two ends. Germline CDR1 is SGHRS and CDR2 is YFSETQ. The CDR3 loop reads CASSLLGGKSTDTQYF. The CDR3 region has the DNA TGCGCCAGCAGCTTGTTGGGCGGGAAAAGCACAGATACGCAGTATTTT.

This clonotype was observed a single time. Compared with germline, one end of the junction differs, possibly owing to a read error. This rearrangement joins TRBV5-6 to TRBJ1-3; D is unclear. Germline V gene data show CDR1 as SGHDT and CDR2 as YYEEEE. The CDR3 length is 17 residues. The CDR3 nucleotides read TGTGCCAGCAGCTTGGCCGGGCCGCGGATGTCTGGAAACACCATATACTTT. This translates into CASSLAGPRMSGNTIYF.

The chain couples TRBV6-5 to TRBJ2-1; D is unclear. CDR1 is MNHEY and CDR2 is SVGAGI in the germline V gene. This CDR3 contains 14 residues. V was clipped by 0 bases and J by 4 bases, with 7 bases between them. CDR3 sequence reads: CASSYSTVYNEQFF. Here the CDR3 DNA reads TGTGCCAGCAGTTACTCAACAGTTTACAATGAGCAGTTCTTC.

J is TRBJ2-6 and V is TRBV25-1; TRBD2 is a possible D gene (7 bases). V lost 2 bases and J 4 bases, leaving 9 bases between the germline ends. Germline V gene data show CDR1 as MGHDK and CDR2 as SYGVNS. The length of the CDR3 is 15 residues. CDR3 DNA: TGTGCCAGCAGTGAACGGGGGGCAGGGGCCAACGTCCTGACTTTC. It yields the protein CASSERGAGANVLTF.

This clonotype appeared many times. The chain recombines TRBV7-3 with TRBJ1-2, with 10 nucleotides matching TRBD1. The CDR3 has 15 residues. V shed 0 bases, J shed 7 bases, and the junction held 5 bases outside the gene matches. CDR1 and CDR2 (germline): SGHTA, FQGTGA. The CDR3: CASSLTGTGVVGYTF. CDR3 nucleotide sequence: TGTGCCAGCAGCTTAACGGGGACAGGGGTGGTTGGCTACACCTTC.

The table lists this clonotype with a few counts. V usage is TRBV25-1 and J usage is TRBJ1-6; 9 bases fit TRBD1. The V gene's germline CDR1 is MGHDK and CDR2 SYGVNS. The V segment lost 4 bases and the J segment 6 bases; nucleotides outside the gene matches: 4. The length of the CDR3 is 15 residues. CDR3 loop: CASSVGDRANSPLHF. DNA for the CDR3: TGTGCCAGCAGTGTGGGGGACAGGGCTAATTCACCCCTCCACTTT.

CDR3 nucleotide sequence: TGTGCCAGCAGCCAAGTATATGGGGCCGAGCAGCCCCAGCATTTT. It yields the protein CASSQVYGAEQPQHF. This chain uses TRBV3-1 with TRBJ1-5, with a tentative D call TRBD1 (5 bases). Germline assignment: CDR1 LGHDT and CDR2 YNNKEL (reference sequence). Trimming removed 1 base from V and 7 bases from J, with 14 bases in between. This CDR3 spans 15 amino acids.

The rearrangement links TRBV29-1 to TRBJ1-2; D is possibly TRBD1 (5 bases). The CDR3 loop spans 12 amino acids. With 4 bases removed from V and 8 bases from J, the gap between germline ends came to 14 bases. Germline V gene sequence: CDR1 SQVTM, CDR2 ANQGSEA. The CDR3, as DNA: TGCAGCGTTGCCAGGGTACTAGGCGGCTACACCTTC. This sequence encodes CSVARVLGGYTF.

The chain has TRBV6-1 and TRBJ2-2; 8 positions match TRBD2. This CDR3 comprises 17 residues. Germline V gene lookup returns CDR1 MNHNS and CDR2 SASEGT. V lost 2 bases and J lost 1; bases outside the gene matches: 6. The CDR3 DNA sequence: TGTGCCAGCAGTGAACGAACGGGGGGGGTGAACACCGGGGAGCTGTTTTTT. Encoded protein: CASSERTGGVNTGELFF.